The 27 T cell receptor beta chains in this list originate from one sample, sequenced in a study of blood T cells in healthy people across ages. It was with a sample-barcoded 5' primer and a J-beta primer mix that a second PCR of about 6 to 12 cycles was run. TCRdb re-called the 5' RACE reads with MiXCR, one entry per CDR3 protein. The sample comprises 1.5 million to 2 million distinct CDR3 sequences, just under 50% of which are singletons, and roughly 2% rests with the top ten. The sample was blood. The receptor source for this set is a woman aged 40 to 55 in good health.

The chain combines TRBV4-3 with TRBJ1-6; TRBD1 aligns across 9 bases. CDR3 length: 17 amino acids. Unmatched junction bases numbered 11, after V lost 4 bases and J lost 7 bases. Per germline, CDR1 LGHNA and CDR2 YSLEER. The CDR3 DNA reads TGCGCCAGCAGCCTCCGGGACTCCGGGACAGGGAATTCACCCCTCCACTTT. This translates into CASSLRDSGTGNSPLHF.

This clonotype was observed at least ten times. J is TRBJ2-7 and V is TRBV20-1; either TRBD1 or TRBD2 may fit D (5 bases each). The CDR3 consists of 13 residues. Trimming removed 0 bases at V and 7 bases at J, with 13 bases between. CDR1 is DFQATT and CDR2 is SNEGSKA in the germline V gene (reference sequence). The CDR3 coding sequence is TGCAGTGCTAGAGACCGGGACCTGGGGGAGCAGTACTTC. Protein product: CSARDRDLGEQYF.

V and J are TRBV27 and TRBJ2-3, with TRBD2 matching over 13 bases. The CDR3 is 15 residues long. Germline lookup yields CDR1 MNHEY and CDR2 SMNVEV (reference sequence). Trimming cost V 6 bases and J 6 bases; bases outside gene matches: 6. CDR3 DNA: TGTGCCAGCAGCACGGGACTAGCGGGGTCGGATACGCAGTATTTT. Protein product: CASSTGLAGSDTQYF.

The chain employs TRBV20-1 and TRBJ2-5, with TRBD1 matching over 7 bases. In germline, CDR1 is DFQATT, CDR2 SNEGSKA (reference sequence). The CDR3 extends over 15 amino acids. V lost 3 bases and J lost 8; bases outside the gene matches: 15. The CDR3: CSARPGQLAPETQYF. The DNA of the CDR3 is TGCAGTGCTAGGCCGGGACAGTTGGCCCCAGAAACCCAGTACTTC.

The chain links TRBV6-5 to TRBJ2-7; TRBD2 matches 7 bases. The J segment lost 7 bases and the V segment lost 2 bases, leaving 11 bases of the junction unmatched. Per germline, CDR1 MNHEY and CDR2 SVGAGI. The CDR3 runs 15 residues. The CDR3 loop is CASSYRGDLYNEQYF. The CDR3 region has the DNA TGTGCCAGCAGTTACCGGGGGGACCTCTACAATGAGCAGTACTTC.

V is TRBV27 and J is TRBJ1-4; 8 positions agree with TRBD1. The CDR3 runs 16 residues. Germline V gives CDR1 MNHEY, CDR2 SMNVEV (reference sequence). V gave up 5 bases and J gave up 3 bases; unmatched junction bases: 8. The CDR3 is CASSLGQGSANEKLFF. The DNA of the CDR3 is TGTGCCAGCAGTCTCGGACAGGGATCTGCTAATGAAAAACTGTTTTTT.

The V and J genes are TRBV6-6 and TRBJ1-2; D not resolved. Germline V gives CDR1 MNHNY, CDR2 SVGAGI (reference sequence). CDR3 length: 12 residues. Trimming pared 7 bases from V and 3 bases from J, leaving 9 bases between. Written as DNA, the CDR3 is TGTGCCAGCAACGGGGAGGACTATGGCTACACCTTC. Protein sequence: CASNGEDYGYTF.

The V gene is TRBV10-3, the J gene TRBJ2-3; 8 bases are a match to TRBD1. The germline CDR1 and CDR2 sequences are ENHRY and SYGVKD. With 9 bases clipped from V and 2 bases from J, the junction kept 4 bases outside the gene matches. This CDR3 comprises 13 residues. Here the CDR3 DNA reads TGTGCCATTGGACAGGGCCCCACAGATACGCAGTATTTT. Its protein product is CAIGQGPTDTQYF.

This clonotype was seen more than once but under ten times. This chain links TRBV4-2 with TRBJ2-5; no reliable D call. Trimming took 2 bases from V and 4 from J, leaving 17 bases between them. The germline V gene encodes CDR1 LGHNA and CDR2 YNFKEQ. This CDR3 is 16 amino acids long. CDR3 DNA: TGTGCCAGCAGCCAACAATCAATTAGTTCTGGAGAGACCCAGTACTTC. This sequence encodes CASSQQSISSGETQYF.

This clonotype has just a few counts. The J gene is TRBJ2-3, the V gene TRBV11-3, with D possibly being TRBD2 (6 bases). Germline loops: CDR1 SGHNT, CDR2 YENEEA. The V end lost 5 bases, the J end lost 4 bases, and 16 bases lay between the germline ends. This CDR3 comprises 15 residues. CDR3 DNA: TGTGCCAGCAGCGACTGGCGGGGATCCCCAGATACGCAGTATTTT. Translation gives CASSDWRGSPDTQYF.

The chain combines TRBV27 with TRBJ1-6; D possibly corresponds to TRBD1 (5 bases). The CDR3 is 15 residues long. Germline V lookup: CDR1 MNHEY, CDR2 SMNVEV (reference sequence). V lost 6 bases to trimming and J lost 6 bases, with 15 bases between them. The DNA of the CDR3 is TGTGCCAGCAGCTGGGGGGGAGACCTTAATTCACCCCTCCACTTT. It translates to CASSWGGDLNSPLHF.

Only a few counts were recorded for this clonotype. The J gene is TRBJ2-7, the V gene TRBV12-3 or TRBV12-4, with 7 bases that match TRBD2. The V segment lost 2 bases and the J segment 0 bases; nucleotides outside the gene matches: 4. The length of the CDR3 is 15 residues. The CDR3 sequence: CASSLSGAPSYEQYF. CDR3 DNA: TGTGCCAGCAGTTTAAGCGGGGCTCCCTCCTACGAGCAGTACTTC.

The V call is TRBV7-2, the J call TRBJ2-3, with no clear D. V was trimmed by 1 base and J by 5 bases, leaving 7 bases between them. The CDR3 covers 13 residues. CDR1 and CDR2 from the germline V gene are SGHTA and FQGNSA. The CDR3 loop reads CASSLGGKDTQYF. In DNA form, the CDR3 reads TGTGCCAGCAGCTTAGGTGGGAAAGATACGCAGTATTTT.

This clonotype was counted only a few times. The J gene is TRBJ2-7, the V gene TRBV6-6; perhaps TRBD1 as D (6 bases). Germline V gives CDR1 MNHNY, CDR2 SVGAGI (reference sequence). The CDR3 runs 15 residues. Trimming cost V 6 bases and J 4 bases, with 19 bases left between them. The CDR3 DNA sequence: TGTGCCAGCAGGGTGACAGGTTTGGGGCCTTACGAGCAGTACTTC. Protein sequence: CASRVTGLGPYEQYF.

This clonotype was observed a few times. This rearrangement joins TRBV7-2 to TRBJ1-2; 9 bases align to TRBD1. Germline-derived CDR1 and CDR2 are SGHTA and FQGNSA. This CDR3 has 16 amino acids. V lost 4 bases, J lost 8 bases, and 14 bases stayed unmatched. CDR3 sequence reads: CASSSPIEYRGQGYTF. The DNA for the CDR3 is TGTGCCAGCAGCTCACCAATAGAATACAGGGGGCAAGGCTACACCTTC.

V gene TRBV18 combines with J gene TRBJ2-1, with a weak D call TRBD2 (6 bases). The CDR3 runs 18 residues. Trimming stripped 1 base from V and 0 bases from J, with 16 bases between. Germline CDR1 is KGHSH and CDR2 is LQKENI. Here the CDR3 DNA reads TGTGCCAGCTCACCACTCAGCAGCGGGCCTAACTCCTACAATGAGCAGTTCTTC. This encodes CASSPLSSGPNSYNEQFF.

The genes are TRBV2 and TRBJ2-7, with 15 bases fitting TRBD2. The CDR3 runs 14 residues. The junction had 2 bases not matched to a gene; V was cut back by 6 bases and J by 5 bases. Per the germline V gene, CDR1 is SNHLY and CDR2 is FYNNEI. The CDR3 loop is CASRWTSGGDEQYF. DNA of the CDR3: TGTGCCAGCAGATGGACTAGCGGGGGGGACGAGCAGTACTTC.

The chain has TRBV7-8 and TRBJ2-7, with a tentative D call TRBD1 (5 bases). V was clipped by 5 bases and J by 2 bases, with 10 bases between them. The CDR3 spans 13 residues. Germline assignment: CDR1 SGHVS and CDR2 FQNEAQ. CDR3 sequence (DNA): TGTGCCAGCAGCAACAGGAGAACCTACGAGCAGTACTTC. The encoded protein is CASSNRRTYEQYF.

This chain uses TRBV28 with TRBJ2-1; 8 bases match TRBD1. J was trimmed by 4 bases and V by 5 bases; bases with no gene match: 4. The CDR3 sequence is 14 residues long. Per germline, CDR1 MDHEN and CDR2 SYDVKM. CDR3 loop: CASSVRTGYNEQFF. CDR3 bases: TGTGCCAGCAGTGTACGGACAGGGTACAATGAGCAGTTCTTC.

V gene TRBV6-1 combines with J gene TRBJ2-3, with 7 bases lining up with TRBD2. The ends lost 10 bases at V and 0 bases at J; junction bases unmatched: 7. Germline assignment: CDR1 MNHNS and CDR2 SASEGT. The CDR3 extends over 14 amino acids. CDR3 DNA: TGTGCCAATGGGGACTACCAAAGCACAGATACGCAGTATTTT. Its translation is CANGDYQSTDTQYF.

The chain uses TRBV20-1 and TRBJ2-7, with 10 bases fitting TRBD2. Losses at the gene ends were 3 bases for V and 1 base for J; bases not matched to a gene: 9. Germline V CDR1 and CDR2: DFQATT, SNEGSKA (reference sequence). The CDR3 consists of 16 residues. CDR3 sequence (DNA): TGCAGTGCTAGCCGATCAGCTAGCGGGGGATCCTACGAGCAGTACTTC. Amino acid sequence: CSASRSASGGSYEQYF.

This clonotype was detected a few times. The chain is built from TRBV7-8 and TRBJ2-5; a possible D gene is TRBD2 (6 bases). Germline V gene data show CDR1 as SGHVS and CDR2 as FQNEAQ. The CDR3 totals 15 residues. With 5 bases removed from V and 11 bases from J, the gap between germline ends came to 24 bases. This CDR3 reads CASSPRGTTSKEQYF. In DNA, the CDR3 is TGTGCCAGCAGCCCCCGGGGGACCACCTCGAAAGAGCAGTACTTC.

The chain has TRBV7-9 and TRBJ1-1, with D possibly being TRBD1 (6 bases). CDR3 length: 15 amino acids. Germline V CDR1 and CDR2: SEHNR, FQNEAQ (reference sequence). The V and J ends lost 1 base and 4 bases respectively, with 13 bases between them. CDR3 DNA sequence: TGTGCCAGCAGCTTAGGAGGGGGGGGTGCCACTGAAGCTTTCTTT. Protein product: CASSLGGGGATEAFF.

Concerning this clonotype itself: The DNA is omitted, as the CDR3 cannot be located on it reliably, and the CDR3 follows TCRdb's listing. The chain employs TRBV28 and TRBJ1-2; TRBD1, as called in the table, went unchecked against the DNA. The CDR3 numbers 17 amino acids, ends counted. The V gene's germline CDR1 is MDHEN and CDR2 SYDVKM. CDR3 sequence reads: CASSPLGFGTGAGGGTF.

V usage is TRBV6-2 or TRBV6-3 and J usage is TRBJ1-2, with no clear D. This CDR3 is built from 13 residues. Deletions cut 2 bases from V and 8 bases from J, with 12 bases between. In germline, CDR1 is MNHEY, CDR2 SVGEGT. The CDR3 nucleotides read TGTGCCAGCAGTTACGAAGGGTTGCGAGGCTACACCTTC. Translated, it gives CASSYEGLRGYTF.

The table lists this clonotype with many counts. The chain carries TRBV7-2 and TRBJ2-7; 11 nucleotides agree with TRBD2. There are 15 residues in the CDR3. Germline loops: CDR1 SGHTA, CDR2 FQGNSA. V dropped 5 bases and J dropped 2; count of bases not matched to a gene: 5. The CDR3 is CASSPTSGGAYEQYF. CDR3 coding DNA: TGTGCCAGCAGCCCCACTAGCGGGGGCGCCTACGAGCAGTACTTC.

CDR3 sequence (DNA): TGCGCCAGCAGCTTCGGTTGGGCAAACCAAGAGACCCAGTACTTC. Its protein product is CASSFGWANQETQYF. The rearrangement joins TRBV5-1 to TRBJ2-5; D remains unclear. Germline-derived CDR1 and CDR2 are SGHRS and YFSETQ. The CDR3 runs to 15 residues. V lost 2 bases and J lost 0, with 11 bases in between.